A selection of T cell receptor beta chains follows, all from one sample in a study of T-cell memory formation after mild COVID-19. TCRdb processed the 5' RACE reads anew with MiXCR; each CDR3 protein has one entry. This sample has about 140,000 distinct CDR3 sequences, with more than 13% found just once. Specimen: PBMCs or a T cell subset sorted from them (not recorded which). These receptors came from an adult woman who had mild COVID-19 (a few samples of this study predate the infection). Cell type and time point are not known. Each CDR3 is given with its conserved first and last residue. A D gene is named only where the DNA matches it firmly. Clone size is stated in some rows and not others, as once, few, many or a class when expanded.

TRBV5-1	.	.	TRBJ2-1	TGCGCCAGCAGCTTGTCGGGAGCGCTCTATTCGGAGCAGTTCTTC	CASSLSGALYSEQFF
TRBV4-3	few	.	TRBJ1-3	TGCGCCAGCAGCCAAGGCGGGGCCTCTGGAAACACCATATATTTT	CASSQGGASGNTIYF
TRBV24-1	.	TRBD1	TRBJ1-2	TGTGCCACCGGACAGGGCTATGGCTACACCTTC	CATGQGYGYTF
TRBV7-2	.	TRBD2	TRBJ2-7	TGTGCCAGCAGCGAGGGACTAGCGGCTGCCTACGAGCAGTACTTC	CASSEGLAAAYEQYF
TRBV7-2	.	TRBD1	TRBJ2-3	TGTGCCAGCAGCTTAGATCCTACAGGGGGCGCAGATTTGAGCACAGATACGCAGTATTTT	CASSLDPTGGADLSTDTQYF
TRBV5-1	.	.	TRBJ2-7	TGCGCCAGCAGCTTGGTACAGAACTACGAGCAGTACTTC	CASSLVQNYEQYF
TRBV7-8	few	TRBD1	TRBJ1-3	TGTGCCAGCAGCCCGGACAGGGGGCCAGGAAACACCATATATTTT	CASSPDRGPGNTIYF
TRBV12-3/TRBV12-4	few	TRBD1	TRBJ2-7	TGTGCCAGCAGTTTAGATCGGGACAGCTCCGGGCACGAGCAGTACTTC	CASSLDRDSSGHEQYF
TRBV6-2/TRBV6-3	many	TRBD1	TRBJ2-7	TGTGCCAGCAGTCCCATCGGACAGGGAGACTACGAGCAGTACTTC	CASSPIGQGDYEQYF
TRBV7-9	.	.	TRBJ2-7	TGTGCCAGCACATCGGTAATCGAGCAGTACTTC	CASTSVIEQYF
TRBV11-2	few	TRBD1	TRBJ2-2	TGTGCCAGCAGCTGGGCCGGGACAGCGAACACCGGGGAGCTGTTTTTT	CASSWAGTANTGELFF
TRBV6-4	many	.	TRBJ2-3	TGTGCCAGCAGTGACTCTACTAGCACAGATACGCAGTATTTT	CASSDSTSTDTQYF
TRBV15	.	.	TRBJ1-4	TGTGCCACCAGCAGAGTGGGCCCGTCTGGGGAAAAACTGTTTTTT	CATSRVGPSGEKLFF
TRBV7-9	many	TRBD1	TRBJ2-7	TGTGCCAGCAGCTTCCCCGGACAGGGCTCCTACGAGCAGTACTTC	CASSFPGQGSYEQYF
TRBV9	.	TRBD2	TRBJ2-7	TGTGCCAGCAGCGTATCACTAGCGGGATACGAGCAGTACTTC	CASSVSLAGYEQYF
TRBV2	few	.	TRBJ2-7	TGTGCCAGCAGTGAGGAAGTTTCCTCCTACGAGCAGTACTTC	CASSEEVSSYEQYF
TRBV12-3/TRBV12-4	few	.	TRBJ2-7	TGTGCCAGCAGCCCGGTGGGGGACTACGAGCAGTACTTC	CASSPVGDYEQYF
TRBV11-2	few	.	TRBJ1-1	TGTGCCAGCAGCTTATTTCCAGGGGACACTGAAGCTTTCTTT	CASSLFPGDTEAFF
TRBV6-2/TRBV6-3	.	.	TRBJ1-1	TGTGCCAGCAGAAAGATGAACACTGAAGCTTTCTTT	CASRKMNTEAFF
TRBV4-3	many	TRBD1	TRBJ2-1	TGCGCCAGCAGCCATGCCGGGACAGTTGAGCAGTTCTTC	CASSHAGTVEQFF
TRBV4-1	few	.	TRBJ2-3	TGCGCCAGCAGCCAAGGGCTTTACGTCGGAAATACGCAGTATTTT	CASSQGLYVGNTQYF
TRBV3-1	few	TRBD2	TRBJ2-5	TGTGCCAGCAGCCAAGGCGGGGGGGGTGGAGAGACCCAGTACTTC	CASSQGGGGGETQYF
TRBV19	.	TRBD1	TRBJ1-5	TGTGCCAGTAGTGACTGGGACAGCGTGTATAGCAATCAGCCCCAGCATTTT	CASSDWDSVYSNQPQHF
TRBV6-2/TRBV6-3	.	TRBD2	TRBJ2-7	TGTGCCAGCTGGACTAGCGGATCCTACGAGCAGTACTTC	CASWTSGSYEQYF
TRBV2	few	.	TRBJ2-1	TGTGCCAGCAGTGAAAGATCGGCGGGACCCTACAATGAGCAGTTCTTC	CASSERSAGPYNEQFF
TRBV7-3	.	TRBD1	TRBJ2-3	TGTGCCAGCAGTCTGGACAGGGAAACAGATACGCAGTATTTT	CASSLDRETDTQYF
TRBV13	.	.	TRBJ2-7	TGTGCCAGCAGCTTAGTAGGTGAAGGGCCTTACTTAAAGCAGTACTTC	CASSLVGEGPYLKQYF
TRBV4-3	.	TRBD1	TRBJ2-1	TGCGCCAGCAGTCATGGGACAGGAAACTACAATGAGCAGTTCTTC	CASSHGTGNYNEQFF
TRBV6-5	few	TRBD2	TRBJ2-7	TGTGCCAGCAGTTCTCGGGGGGGCTACGAGCAGTACTTC	CASSSRGGYEQYF
TRBV29-1	many	TRBD2	TRBJ2-1	TGCAGCGGCGCGGGGGGGCCTTCGTCGGGCAATGAGCAGTTCTTC	CSGAGGPSSGNEQFF
TRBV7-8	.	.	TRBJ1-5	TGTGCCAGCAGCAGTCGAGGGATGTATCAGCCCCAGCATTTT	CASSSRGMYQPQHF
TRBV6-5	many	.	TRBJ2-1	TGTGCCAGCAAACTAAACAATGAGCAGTTCTTC	CASKLNNEQFF
TRBV12-3/TRBV12-4	few	TRBD1	TRBJ2-2	TGTGCCAGCAGTATTAGGACAGGGGGCTCCGGGGAGCTGTTTTTT	CASSIRTGGSGELFF
TRBV5-6	few	TRBD1	TRBJ1-5	TGTGCCAGCAGCGCCGGGACAGGGGCCAAGCCCCAGCATTTT	CASSAGTGAKPQHF
TRBV7-9	few	.	TRBJ1-2	TGTGCCAGCAGCTTAGCGACGGGCCCTTATGGCTACACCTTC	CASSLATGPYGYTF
TRBV20-1	.	.	TRBJ2-1	TGCAGTGCTCCCCGAGCCCTTGACCAAAATGAGCAGTTCTTC	CSAPRALDQNEQFF
TRBV7-9	few	.	TRBJ2-2	TGTGCCAGCAGCTTTGGGGAGGACTACACCGGGGAGCTGTTTTTT	CASSFGEDYTGELFF
TRBV10-3	once	.	TRBJ2-2	TGTGCCATCAATCTGGGCGGAGGCAACACCGGGGAGCTGTTTTTT	CAINLGGGNTGELFF
TRBV5-1	.	.	TRBJ1-2	TGCGCCAGCAGCCTGGATCGGCGGAACTATGGCTACACCTTC	CASSLDRRNYGYTF
TRBV9	few	TRBD2	TRBJ2-1	TGTGCCAGCAGCGTAGCTAGCGGGAGAGGAAATGAGCAGTTCTTC	CASSVASGRGNEQFF
TRBV9	few	.	TRBJ2-1	TGTGCCAACCGTCGGGCAGGGCAGGGGAACAATGAGCAGTTCTTC	CANRRAGQGNNEQFF
TRBV2	.	.	TRBJ2-1	TGTGCCAGTAATACTGAACTGGGCCTCACTAATGAGCAGTTCTTC	CASNTELGLTNEQFF
TRBV7-9	.	.	TRBJ1-1	TGTGCCCTAAGAACCTCGTCTGAAGCTTTCTTT	CALRTSSEAFF
TRBV27	few	TRBD2	TRBJ2-7	TGTGCCAGCAGTTCTTACAGCGGGAGGATCGAGCAGTACTTC	CASSSYSGRIEQYF
TRBV12-3/TRBV12-4	.	.	TRBJ2-4	TGTGCCAGCAGTTTAGACAGAGTAAACATTCAGTACTTC	CASSLDRVNIQYF
TRBV28	.	.	TRBJ2-7	TGTGCCAGCAGTTCGCTACAGGGAACCTGGGCTAAGCAGTACTTC	CASSSLQGTWAKQYF
TRBV6-5	few	.	TRBJ2-5	TGTGCCAGCAATTGGTTGATTGGGGAGACCCAGTACTTC	CASNWLIGETQYF
TRBV7-3	.	.	TRBJ2-1	TGTGCCAGCAGCCGAGGGGCCTCCGGGTACAATGAGCAGTTCTTC	CASSRGASGYNEQFF
TRBV12-3/TRBV12-4	.	TRBD1	TRBJ2-7	TGTGCCAGCACCCAAACTGGACAGGGCCCCTACGAGCAGTACTTC	CASTQTGQGPYEQYF
TRBV7-9	many	TRBD1	TRBJ1-1	TGTGCCAGCGGCCCCAGGGGGCACTACACTGAAGCTTTCTTT	CASGPRGHYTEAFF
TRBV30	few	.	TRBJ2-2	TGTGCCTGGAGGTTAGCGTCTGTAGCCGGGGAGCTGTTTTTT	CAWRLASVAGELFF
TRBV4-1	.	TRBD2	TRBJ2-5	TGCGCCAGCAGCCAAGGAGGACTAGCGTTGGAGACCCAGTACTTC	CASSQGGLALETQYF
TRBV7-9	.	TRBD1	TRBJ2-5	TGTGCCAGCAGCTTGGCCACAGGGGAGCTCGTGGTCGGAACCCAGTACTTC	CASSLATGELVVGTQYF
TRBV19	.	.	TRBJ2-1	TGTGCCAGTAGTATAGACCCACATAACGGATTCTACAATGAGCAGTTCTTC	CASSIDPHNGFYNEQFF